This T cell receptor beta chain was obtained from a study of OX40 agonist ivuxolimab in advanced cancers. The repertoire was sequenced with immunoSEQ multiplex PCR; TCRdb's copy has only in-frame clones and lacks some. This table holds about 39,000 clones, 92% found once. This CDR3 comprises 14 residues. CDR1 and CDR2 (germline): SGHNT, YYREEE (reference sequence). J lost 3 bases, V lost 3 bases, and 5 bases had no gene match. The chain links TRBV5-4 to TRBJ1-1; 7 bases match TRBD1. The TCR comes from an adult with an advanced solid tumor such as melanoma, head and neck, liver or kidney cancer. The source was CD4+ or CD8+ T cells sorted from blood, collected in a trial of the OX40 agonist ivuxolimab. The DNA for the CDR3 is TGTGCCAGCAGCTCCACAGGGGCGGACACTGAAGCTTTCTTT. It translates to CASSSTGADTEAFF. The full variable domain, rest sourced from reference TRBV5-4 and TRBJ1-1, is ETGVTQSPTHLIKTRGQQVTLRCSSQSGHNTVSWYQQALGQGPQFIFQYYREEENGRGNFPPRFSGLQFPNYSSELNVNALELDDSALYLCASSSTGADTEAFFGQGTRLTVV.